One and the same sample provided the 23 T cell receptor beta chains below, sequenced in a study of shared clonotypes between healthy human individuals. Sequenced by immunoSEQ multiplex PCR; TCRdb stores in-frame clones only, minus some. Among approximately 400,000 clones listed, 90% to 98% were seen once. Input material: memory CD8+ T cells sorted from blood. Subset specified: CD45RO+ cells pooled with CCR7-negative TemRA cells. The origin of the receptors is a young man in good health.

CDR3 sequence reads: CASSLGASGTYEQYF. CDR3 coding DNA: TGTGCCAGCAGCCTCGGGGCTAGCGGCACCTACGAGCAGTACTTC. V usage is TRBV7-8 and J usage is TRBJ2-7; 7 nucleotides agree with TRBD2. Trimming took 5 bases from V and 2 from J; bases not matched to a gene: 9. Germline V CDR1 and CDR2: SGHVS, FQNEAQ. The CDR3 is 15 residues long.

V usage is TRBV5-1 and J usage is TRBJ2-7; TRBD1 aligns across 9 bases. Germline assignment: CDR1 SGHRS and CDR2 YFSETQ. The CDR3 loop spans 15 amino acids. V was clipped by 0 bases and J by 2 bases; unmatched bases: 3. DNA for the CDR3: TGCGCCAGCAGCTTGGATGGGACAGGGCCCTACGAGCAGTACTTC. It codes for CASSLDGTGPYEQYF.

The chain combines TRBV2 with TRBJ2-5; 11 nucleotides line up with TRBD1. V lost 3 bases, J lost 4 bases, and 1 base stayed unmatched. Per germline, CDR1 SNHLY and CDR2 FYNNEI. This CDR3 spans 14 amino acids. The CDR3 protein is CASSEDRGRETQYF. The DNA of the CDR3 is TGTGCCAGCAGTGAGGACAGGGGGCGAGAGACCCAGTACTTC.

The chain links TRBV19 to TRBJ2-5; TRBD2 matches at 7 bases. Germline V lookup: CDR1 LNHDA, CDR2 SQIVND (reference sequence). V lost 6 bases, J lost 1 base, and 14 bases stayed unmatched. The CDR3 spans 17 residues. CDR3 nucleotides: TGTGCCAGTAGCATGGGGGGGGACCAAGGGACCCAAGAGACCCAGTACTTC. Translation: CASSMGGDQGTQETQYF.

The CDR3 DNA reads TGTGCCAGCAGCTTGGCGGGGACTTATAACTATGGCTACACCTTC. The encoded protein is CASSLAGTYNYGYTF. This sequence joins TRBV7-2 and TRBJ1-2; possible D gene TRBD1, 5 bases. The V and J ends lost 3 bases and 1 base respectively, with 12 bases between them. The CDR3 covers 15 residues. The germline gives CDR1 SGHTA, CDR2 FQGNSA. The full variable domain, its missing parts supplied by reference TRBV7-2 and TRBJ1-2, is GAGVSQSPSNKVTEKGKDVELRCDPISGHTALYWYRQSLGQGLEFLIYFQGNSAPDKSGLPSDRFSAERTGGSVSTLTIQRTQQEDSAVYLCASSLAGTYNYGYTFGSGTRLTVV.

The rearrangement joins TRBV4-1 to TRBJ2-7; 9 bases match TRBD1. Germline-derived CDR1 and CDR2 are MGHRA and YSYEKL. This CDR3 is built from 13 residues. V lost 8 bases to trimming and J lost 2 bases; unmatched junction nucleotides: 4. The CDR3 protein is CASGRDRAYEQYF. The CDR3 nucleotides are TGCGCCAGCGGCCGGGACAGGGCCTACGAGCAGTACTTC.

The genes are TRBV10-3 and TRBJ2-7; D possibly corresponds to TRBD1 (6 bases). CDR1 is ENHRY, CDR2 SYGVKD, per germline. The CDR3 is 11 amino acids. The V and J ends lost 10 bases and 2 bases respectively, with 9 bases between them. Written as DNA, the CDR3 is TGTGCCACCAGGGGTACCTACGAGCAGTACTTC. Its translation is CATRGTYEQYF.

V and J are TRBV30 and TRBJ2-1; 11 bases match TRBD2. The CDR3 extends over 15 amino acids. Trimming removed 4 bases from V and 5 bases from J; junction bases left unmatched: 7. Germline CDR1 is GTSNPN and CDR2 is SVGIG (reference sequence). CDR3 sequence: CAWIPLAGGHNEQFF. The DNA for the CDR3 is TGTGCCTGGATACCCCTAGCGGGAGGCCACAATGAGCAGTTCTTC.

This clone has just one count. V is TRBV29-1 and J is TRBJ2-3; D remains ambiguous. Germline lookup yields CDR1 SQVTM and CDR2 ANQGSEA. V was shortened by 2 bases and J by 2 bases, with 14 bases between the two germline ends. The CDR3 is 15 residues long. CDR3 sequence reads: CSVELMGWYTDTQYF. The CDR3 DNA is TGCAGCGTTGAATTGATGGGCTGGTACACAGATACGCAGTATTTT.

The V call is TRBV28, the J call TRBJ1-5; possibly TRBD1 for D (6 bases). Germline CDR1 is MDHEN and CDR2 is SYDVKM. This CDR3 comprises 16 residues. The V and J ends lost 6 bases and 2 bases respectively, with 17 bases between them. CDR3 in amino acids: CASSSTGGPGNQPQHF. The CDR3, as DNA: TGTGCCAGCAGCTCAACCGGGGGGCCAGGCAATCAGCCCCAGCATTTT.

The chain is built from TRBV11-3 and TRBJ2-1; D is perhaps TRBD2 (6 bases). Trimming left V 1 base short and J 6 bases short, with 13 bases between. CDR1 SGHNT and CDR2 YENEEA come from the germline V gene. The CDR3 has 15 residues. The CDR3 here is CASSLGWEAGNEQFF. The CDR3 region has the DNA TGTGCCAGCAGCTTAGGGTGGGAAGCGGGCAATGAGCAGTTCTTC. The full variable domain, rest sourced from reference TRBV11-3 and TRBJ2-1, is EAGVVQSPRYKIIEKKQPVAFWCNPISGHNTLYWYLQNLGQGPELLIRYENEEAVDDSQLPKDRFSAERLKGVDSTLKIQPAELGDSAVYLCASSLGWEAGNEQFFGPGTRLTVL.

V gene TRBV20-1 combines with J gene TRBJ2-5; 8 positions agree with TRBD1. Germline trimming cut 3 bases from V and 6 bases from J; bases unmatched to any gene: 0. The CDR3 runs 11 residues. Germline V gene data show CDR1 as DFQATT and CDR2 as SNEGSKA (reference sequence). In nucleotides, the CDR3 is TGCAGTGCTAGCAGGGGGCAGACCCAGTACTTC. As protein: CSASRGQTQYF.

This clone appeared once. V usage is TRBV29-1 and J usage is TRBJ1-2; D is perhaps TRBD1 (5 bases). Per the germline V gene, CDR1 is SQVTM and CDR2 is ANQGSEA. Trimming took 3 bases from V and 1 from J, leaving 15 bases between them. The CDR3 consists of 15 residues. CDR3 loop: CSVEGGPKVNYGYTF. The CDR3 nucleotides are TGCAGCGTTGAGGGGGGACCGAAAGTTAACTATGGCTACACCTTC.

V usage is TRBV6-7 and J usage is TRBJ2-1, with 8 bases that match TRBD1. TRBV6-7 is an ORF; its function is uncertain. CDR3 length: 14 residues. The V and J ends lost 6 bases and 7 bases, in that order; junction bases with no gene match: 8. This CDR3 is CASSPGQEINEQFF. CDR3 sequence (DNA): TGTGCCAGCAGCCCGGGACAGGAAATTAATGAGCAGTTCTTC.

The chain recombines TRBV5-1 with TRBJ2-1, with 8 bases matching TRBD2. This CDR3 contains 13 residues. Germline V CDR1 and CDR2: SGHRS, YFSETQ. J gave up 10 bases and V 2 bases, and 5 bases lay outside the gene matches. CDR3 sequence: CASSLGTSREQFF. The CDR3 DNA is TGCGCCAGCAGCTTAGGGACTAGTCGGGAGCAGTTCTTC.

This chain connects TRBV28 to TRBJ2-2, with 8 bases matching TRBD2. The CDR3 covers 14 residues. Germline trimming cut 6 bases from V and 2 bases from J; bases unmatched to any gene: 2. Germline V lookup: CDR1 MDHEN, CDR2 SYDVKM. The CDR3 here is CASRLAGNTGELFF. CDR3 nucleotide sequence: TGTGCCAGCAGATTAGCGGGAAACACCGGGGAGCTGTTTTTT.

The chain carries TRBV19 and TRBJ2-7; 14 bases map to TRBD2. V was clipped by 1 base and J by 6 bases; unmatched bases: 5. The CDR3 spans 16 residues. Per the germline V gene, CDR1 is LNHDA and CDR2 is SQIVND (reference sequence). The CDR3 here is CASSIVGLAGGTEQYF. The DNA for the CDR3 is TGTGCCAGTAGTATAGTCGGACTAGCGGGAGGTACCGAGCAGTACTTC.

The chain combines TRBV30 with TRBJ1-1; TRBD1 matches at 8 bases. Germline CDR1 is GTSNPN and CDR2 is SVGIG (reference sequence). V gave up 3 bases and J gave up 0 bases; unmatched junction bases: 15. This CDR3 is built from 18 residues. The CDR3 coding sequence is TGTGCCTGGAGATCCACTTACCGGGACAGGTTAATGAACACTGAAGCTTTCTTT. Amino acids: CAWRSTYRDRLMNTEAFF.

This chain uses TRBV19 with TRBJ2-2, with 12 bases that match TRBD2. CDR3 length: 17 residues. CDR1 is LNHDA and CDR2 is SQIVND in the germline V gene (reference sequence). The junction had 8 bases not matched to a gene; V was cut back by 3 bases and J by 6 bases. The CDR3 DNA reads TGTGCCAGTAGTATGTCGTCGACTAGCGGGAGACCCGGGGAGCTGTTTTTT. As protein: CASSMSSTSGRPGELFF.

CDR3 sequence (DNA): TGTGCCAGTCGGGGACAGGGGAGGGCAGATACGCAGTATTTT. This gives the protein CASRGQGRADTQYF. The chain links TRBV2 to TRBJ2-3, with 10 nucleotides matching TRBD1. CDR1 is SNHLY and CDR2 is FYNNEI in the germline V gene. With 9 bases clipped from V and 4 bases from J, the junction kept 7 bases outside the gene matches. This CDR3 has 14 residues.

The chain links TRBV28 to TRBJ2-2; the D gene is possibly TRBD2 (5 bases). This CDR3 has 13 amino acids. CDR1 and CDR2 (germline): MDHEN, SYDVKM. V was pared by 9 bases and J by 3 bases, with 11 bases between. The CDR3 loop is CASATTHTGELFF. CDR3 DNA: TGTGCCAGTGCGACTACTCACACCGGGGAGCTGTTTTTT.

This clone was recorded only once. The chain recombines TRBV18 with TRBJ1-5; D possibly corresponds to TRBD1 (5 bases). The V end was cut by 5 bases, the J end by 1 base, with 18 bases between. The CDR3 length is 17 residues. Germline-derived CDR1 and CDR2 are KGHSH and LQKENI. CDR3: CASSDEGHLRSNQPQHF. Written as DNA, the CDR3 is TGTGCCAGCTCAGACGAGGGGCACTTACGGAGCAATCAGCCCCAGCATTTT. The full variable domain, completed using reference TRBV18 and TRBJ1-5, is NAGVMQNPRHLVRRRGQEARLRCSPMKGHSHVYWYRQLPEEGLKFMVYLQKENIIDESGMPKERFSAEFPKEGPSILRIQQVVRGDSAAYFCASSDEGHLRSNQPQHFGDGTRLSIL.

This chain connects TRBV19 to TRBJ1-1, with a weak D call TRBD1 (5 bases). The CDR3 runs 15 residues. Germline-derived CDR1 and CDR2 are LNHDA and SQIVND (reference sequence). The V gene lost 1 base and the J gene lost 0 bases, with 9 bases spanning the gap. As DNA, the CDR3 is TGTGCCAGTAGTATAGGCGGGACCATGAACACTGAAGCTTTCTTT. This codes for CASSIGGTMNTEAFF.